The clone carrying this TCR beta chain has more than one count but fewer than ten. Its antigen is currently unknown. These data are taken from a study of cytomegalovirus exposure and HLA in healthy donors. General study results and limits: Earlier analysis looked at TCR beta V segments, and most were productive about 90% or about 30% of the time.

The PCR made use of 60 Vbeta and 13 Jbeta primers. The repertoire was sequenced with immunoSEQ multiplex PCR; TCRdb's copy has only in-frame clones and lacks some. This sample has some 200,000 clones, with roughly 80% found just once. The donors comprised healthy bone marrow donors. Trimming cost V 7 bases and J 1 base; bases outside gene matches: 4. Germline V lookup: CDR1 ENHRY, CDR2 SYGVKD. The length of the CDR3 is 14 residues. The clonotype was recovered from a young woman in good health and CMV-seronegative. The specimen was PBMCs. The V call is TRBV10-3, the J call TRBJ1-3; 7 bases are a match to TRBD1. Here the CDR3 reads CAINTGESGNTIYF. The DNA for the CDR3 is TGTGCCATCAATACAGGGGAATCTGGAAACACCATATATTTT.